This T cell receptor beta chain was retrieved from a study of T cells in Graves' hyperthyroidism and ophthalmopathy. Study-level findings and limits: Among clonotypes expanded in thyroid above 0.001, most were also found in blood.

V was clipped by 4 bases and J by 3 bases; unmatched bases: 7. Germline assignment: CDR1 SGHTA and CDR2 FQGNSA. CDR3 length: 17 amino acids. This clonotype was detected many times. Antigen unknown. It was RNA transcripts that yielded the amplified TCR beta CDR3 regions. The primer set for the first-round RT-PCR of the TCR CDR3 was HTBI. TCRdb used MiXCR to reprocess the multiplex PCR reads, holding one entry per CDR3 protein. The data contain 300,000 to 400,000 distinct CDR3 sequences, around 14% of them singletons. It was roughly 10 ml of fresh peripheral blood that supplied the PBMCs. The sequence derives from a woman between 18 and 29 years old with Graves' hyperthyroidism. V gene TRBV7-2 combines with J gene TRBJ2-3; 13 nucleotides match TRBD2. Source material: blood. The DNA of the CDR3 is TGTGCCAGCAGCTCGTACTTGACTAGCGGGAGGACAGATACGCAGTATTTT. It yields the protein CASSSYLTSGRTDTQYF.